A single sample is the source of the 2 T cell receptor beta chains below, sequenced in a study of vaccination effects on CD4 cells after COVID-19 (dated by TCRdb to between 2022 and 2023). The method was the immunoSEQ multiplex PCR assay. The table was pulled from immuneACCESS by TCRdb, which kept in-frame rearrangements only. Such tables lose some clones; where checked, under half of the loss comes from unresolved V genes, and the rest has no known cause. The sample table shows tens of thousands of clones, and about four fifths are seen once. Together, the top ten hold about 2.5% of the sample. Their antigen targets remain unknown. To identify antigen-specific CD4+ T cell clonotypes by their expansion, the ViraFEST assay first stimulated PBMC with viral peptide pools and then applied TCR sequencing. After around 11 days of culture, CD4+ T cells were isolated with the EasySep CD4+ T cell isolation kit.

The input for sequencing was CD4+ T cells from PBMCs cultured with HCoV-229E spike peptides, taken before COVID-19 vaccination. The cell subset or site label, read with the paper, signifies: HCoV-229E spike overlapping peptide pool stimulation. The receptor set was obtained from a human donor who received a COVID-19 vaccine.

The V call is TRBV7-2, the J call TRBJ2-1; unclear D gene. Germline CDR1 SGHTA, CDR2 FQGNSA. The CDR3 runs 15 residues. V was trimmed by 1 base and J by 7 bases, leaving 14 bases between them. In DNA form, the CDR3 reads TGTGCCAGCAGCTTAGACTTTGGCGGTCGGAATGAGCAGTTCTTC. Translated: CASSLDFGGRNEQFF.

The rearrangement joins TRBV20-1 to TRBJ1-6; no reliable D call. The CDR3 runs to 10 residues. Germline values: CDR1 DFQATT, CDR2 SNEGSKA (reference sequence). V lost 7 bases and J 10 bases, leaving 8 bases between the germline ends. CDR3 residues: CSGANSPLHF. CDR3 nucleotide sequence: TGCAGTGGGGCAAACTCACCCCTCCACTTT.